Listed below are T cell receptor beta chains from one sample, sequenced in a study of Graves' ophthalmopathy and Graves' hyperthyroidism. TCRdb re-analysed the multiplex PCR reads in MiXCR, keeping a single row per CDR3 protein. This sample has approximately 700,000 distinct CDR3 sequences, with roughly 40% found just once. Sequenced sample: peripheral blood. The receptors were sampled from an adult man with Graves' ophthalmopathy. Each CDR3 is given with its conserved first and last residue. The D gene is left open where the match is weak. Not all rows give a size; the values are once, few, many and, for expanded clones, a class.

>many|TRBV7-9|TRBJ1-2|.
CASSLESGADGYTF
TGTGCCAGCAGCTTGGAGTCAGGGGCCGATGGCTACACCTTC
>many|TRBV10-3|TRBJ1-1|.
CAISAGGTDTEAFF
TGTGCCATCAGTGCGGGGGGTACGGACACTGAAGCTTTCTTT
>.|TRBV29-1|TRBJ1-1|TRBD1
CSCTGTVRTEAFF
TGCAGCTGCACAGGGACAGTACGCACTGAAGCTTTCTTT
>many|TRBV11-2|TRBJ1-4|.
CASSQGRMMEKLFF
TGTGCCAGCAGCCAAGGACGGATGATGGAAAAACTGTTTTTT
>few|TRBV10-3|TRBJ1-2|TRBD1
CAISLPMTGSGYGYTF
TGTGCCATCAGTCTACCTATGACAGGGTCGGGCTATGGCTACACCTTC
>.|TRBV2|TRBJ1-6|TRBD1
CASRPGQVDNSPLHF
TGTGCCAGCAGACCCGGACAGGTTGATAATTCACCCCTCCACTTT
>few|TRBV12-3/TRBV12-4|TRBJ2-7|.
CASSFGKVSYEQYF
TGTGCCAGCAGTTTCGGTAAGGTCTCCTACGAGCAGTACTTC
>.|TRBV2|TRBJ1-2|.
CASSQTLQNNYGYTF
TGTGCCAGCAGCCAAACCCTTCAGAATAACTATGGCTACACCTTC
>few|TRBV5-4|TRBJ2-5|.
CASSLIGIQETQYF
TGTGCCAGCAGCTTGATAGGGATCCAAGAGACCCAGTACTTC
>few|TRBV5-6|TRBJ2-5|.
CASSFTTGGETQYF
TGTGCCAGCAGCTTTACGACAGGAGGAGAGACCCAGTACTTC
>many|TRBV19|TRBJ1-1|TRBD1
CASLSRDSFTEAFF
TGTGCCAGCCTTTCCCGGGACAGTTTCACTGAAGCTTTCTTT
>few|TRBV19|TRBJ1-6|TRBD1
CASRGTGRRGSPLHF
TGTGCCAGTCGGGGGACAGGCCGCCGAGGATCACCCCTCCACTTT
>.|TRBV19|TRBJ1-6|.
CASSSASGSSYNSPLHF
TGTGCCAGTAGTTCCGCGAGCGGGAGCTCCTATAATTCACCCCTCCACTTT
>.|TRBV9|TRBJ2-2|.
CASSTAPTSRGTGELFF
TGTGCCAGCAGCACCGCACCGACCAGCCGGGGCACCGGGGAGCTGTTTTTT
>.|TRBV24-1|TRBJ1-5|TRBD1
CAWKPQGMGNQPQHF
TGTGCCTGGAAACCACAGGGGATGGGAAATCAGCCCCAGCATTTT
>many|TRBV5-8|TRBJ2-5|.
CASSFAGTDQETQYF
TGTGCCAGCAGCTTCGCCGGGACGGACCAAGAGACCCAGTACTTC
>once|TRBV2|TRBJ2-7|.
CASSDSPGHGTYEQYF
TGTGCCAGCAGTGACTCCCCGGGACACGGAACCTACGAGCAGTACTTC
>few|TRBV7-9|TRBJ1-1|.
CASSPPGVANTEAFF
TGTGCCAGCAGCCCCCCGGGGGTAGCAAACACTGAAGCTTTCTTT
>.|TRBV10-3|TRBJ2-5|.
CASSGTELTGEETQYF
TGTGCCAGCTCCGGGACAGAGCTCACGGGAGAAGAGACCCAGTACTTC
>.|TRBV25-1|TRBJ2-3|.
CASSGEHVSDTQYF
TGTGCCAGCAGTGGGGAGCACGTATCAGATACGCAGTATTTT
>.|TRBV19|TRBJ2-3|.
CASAPRRYTDTQYF
TGTGCCAGTGCCCCGCGCAGGTACACAGATACGCAGTATTTT
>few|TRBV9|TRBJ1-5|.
CASSVEGHPNQPQHF
TGTGCCAGCAGCGTAGAGGGACACCCCAATCAGCCCCAGCATTTT
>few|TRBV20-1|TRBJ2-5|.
CSARVPRLVPPMKTQYF
TGCAGTGCTAGAGTTCCCCGTTTAGTCCCCCCGATGAAGACCCAGTACTTC
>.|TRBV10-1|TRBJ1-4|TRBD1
CASSPLDRGWGTNEKLFF
TGCGCCAGCAGCCCCCTAGACAGGGGGTGGGGAACTAATGAAAAACTGTTTTTT
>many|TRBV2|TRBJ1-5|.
CASSEQGQVQPQHF
TGTGCCAGCAGTGAACAAGGGCAGGTACAGCCCCAGCATTTT
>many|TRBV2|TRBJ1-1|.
CASSRLRVNTEAFF
TGTGCCAGCAGTCGTTTGAGGGTGAACACTGAAGCTTTCTTT
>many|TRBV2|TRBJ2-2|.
CASSAARGDTGELFF
TGTGCCAGCAGTGCGGCGAGGGGGGACACCGGGGAGCTGTTTTTT
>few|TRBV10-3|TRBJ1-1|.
CASSEQGMGSTEAFF
TGTGCCAGCAGTGAACAGGGAATGGGTAGCACTGAAGCTTTCTTT
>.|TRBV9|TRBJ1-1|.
CASSSPTGTVTEAFF
TGTGCCAGCTCATCCCCGACCGGGACGGTAACTGAAGCTTTCTTT
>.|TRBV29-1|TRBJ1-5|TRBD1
CSVWDRDQPQHF
TGCAGCGTGTGGGACAGGGATCAGCCCCAGCATTTT
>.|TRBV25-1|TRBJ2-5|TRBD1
CASSSRQGWQETQYF
TGTGCCAGCAGTTCCCGACAGGGCTGGCAAGAGACCCAGTACTTC
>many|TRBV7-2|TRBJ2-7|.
CASSLMGGHEQYF
TGTGCCAGCAGCCTCATGGGCGGGCACGAGCAGTACTTC
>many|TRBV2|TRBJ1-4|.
CASGGGEKLFF
TGTGCCAGCGGAGGGGGTGAAAAACTGTTTTTT